This note documents a single T cell receptor (beta chain) sequence. Its binding antigen is unknown. No qualities accompany the bases; no much larger clone lies one base away. V and J are truncated by 9 bases and 10 bases respectively, leaving an intervening sequence of 14 bases. Reading from cysteine to phenylalanine, the CDR3 counts 11 amino acids. Only CDR3 DNA remains: 33 bases, in frame from the first base. From a lookup of the germline V gene, CDR1 and CDR2 are KGHDR and SFDVKD. The data derive from a study of Ad26.COV2.S vaccination and SARS-CoV-2 variants (dated by TCRdb to the early 2020s). A note on the overall study: The specificity and breadth of SARS-CoV-2-reactive T cell receptors after Ad26.COV2.S vaccination were assessed by TCRbeta repertoire sequencing. The TCR-sequenced set comprised around 30 samples: roughly 19 Ad26.COV2.S vaccine recipients, 5 placebo recipients and 8 SARS-CoV-2 convalescent individuals.

The sample's time point, from its label and the paper: individuals recovered from natural SARS-CoV-2 infection. TCRbeta CDR3 regions were sequenced with the immunoSEQ Assay. After extraction, genomic DNA underwent amplification by bias-controlled multiplex PCR, followed by high-throughput sequencing. On the authors' methods: To quantify the absolute abundance of every unique TCRbeta CDR3 region, sequences were collapsed and filtered. T cell fraction was estimated by normalizing TCRbeta template counts to usable DNA, which was measured by amplifying reference genes present in all nucleated cells. Repertoire TCRs were annotated as SARS-CoV-2-specific when V gene, CDR3 amino acid sequence and J gene were exactly matched to a known reactive TCR set. The reference SARS-CoV-2 TCR set came from MIRA and was filtered for enrichment in COVID-19-positive ImmuneCODE repertoires, removing public or cross-reactive TCRs. Drawing on the MIRA antigens, annotated TCRs were analysed further at the level of specific ORF or position within ORF. Breadth was defined as annotated unique rearrangements over total unique productive rearrangements; depth was the summed frequency of those rearrangements. Two-sided Wilcoxon rank-sum tests were used to compare TCR breadth between groups. TCRdb took this table from immuneACCESS and kept in-frame rearrangements with V and J called. Such tables lack part of the clones; where checked against another copy, unresolved V genes explain under half of the gap, and the rest is unexplained. From that table come the V and J calls and clone size; the DNA was used to work out D and trimming. The sample table records just over 350,000 clones; just over 90% of these occur just once. The ten largest account for 3% to 4% of the sample.

Broader findings and caveats from the paper: Comparable non-spike TCR breadth was observed between vaccine and placebo recipients, consistent with only spike being contained in the vaccine. It was noted by the authors that total T cell responses may have been underestimated by the TCR breadth and depth analyses. Spike-specific TCR breadth was higher in Ad26.COV2.S recipients than in placebo recipients (P = 0.0014). After vaccination, substantial breadth of spike-specific CD8+ and CD4+ T cell responses was reported.

Recombination linked TRBV24-1 to TRBJ1-1, with the D segment identity uncertain. This clonotype originated in a human donor who had recovered from COVID-19. Source: peripheral blood, taken after recovery from COVID-19. The nucleotide sequence is TGTGCCACCCATGACGGGGTTTCAGCTTTCTTT. Its amino acids are CATHDGVSAFF.